These 20 T cell receptor beta chains originate from one sample sequenced in a study of T cells after yellow fever vaccination. TCRdb redid the calling of the 5' RACE reads with MiXCR, one entry per CDR3 protein. Here the sample spans some 560,000 distinct CDR3 sequences, about 17% being singletons. The sequencing here drew on PBMCs, taken about 5 days after the first yellow fever vaccination. The receptor source for this set is a man aged 18 to 30 who received the YFV17D yellow fever vaccine.

Only a few counts were recorded for this clonotype. J is TRBJ2-7 and V is TRBV28; 7 bases are shared with TRBD2. The CDR3 has 12 residues. From germline, CDR1 is MDHEN and CDR2 SYDVKM. V lost 6 bases to trimming and J lost 6 bases; unmatched junction nucleotides: 5. The DNA for the CDR3 is TGTGCCAGCAGGAGCGGGGTGGGCGAGCAGTACGTC. Translated, it gives CASRSGVGEQYV.

The chain combines TRBV27 with TRBJ2-7; D is uncertain. Deletions cut 1 base from V and 2 bases from J, with 15 bases between. The germline V gene encodes CDR1 MNHEY and CDR2 SMNVEV (reference sequence). There are 16 residues in the CDR3. CDR3 residues: CASSLLPGSATYEQYF. The CDR3 nucleotides read TGTGCCAGCAGTTTATTACCGGGTTCTGCTACCTACGAGCAGTACTTC.

The chain recombines TRBV4-3 with TRBJ2-2, with 14 bases matching TRBD2. Unmatched junction bases numbered 1, after V lost 4 bases and J lost 6 bases. Germline assignment: CDR1 LGHNA and CDR2 YSLEER. The CDR3 is 15 amino acids. The CDR3 protein is CASSRGLAGAGELFF. The CDR3 nucleotides are TGCGCCAGCAGCCGGGGACTAGCGGGGGCCGGGGAGCTGTTTTTT.

The chain employs TRBV5-1 and TRBJ2-7; D may be TRBD2 (6 bases). The CDR3 has 14 residues. CDR1 SGHRS and CDR2 YFSETQ come from the germline V gene. V was trimmed by 3 bases and J by 0 bases, leaving 10 bases between them. For the CDR3, the DNA is TGCGCCAGCAGCTCGGACGGGAGCTCCTACGAGCAGTACTTC. Translating it yields CASSSDGSSYEQYF. Looking up the rest from reference TRBV5-1 and TRBJ2-7 gives the full variable domain: KAGVTQTPRYLIKTRGQQVTLSCSPISGHRSVSWYQQTPGQGLQFLFEYFSETQRNKGNFPGRFSGRQFSNSRSEMNVSTLELGDSALYLCASSSDGSSYEQYFGPGTRLTVT.

The V and J genes are TRBV6-1 and TRBJ2-3, with D possibly matching TRBD2 (5 bases). CDR1 and CDR2 from the germline V gene are MNHNS and SASEGT. V gave up 7 bases and J gave up 0 bases, with 17 bases separating them. The CDR3 has 16 residues. The CDR3 DNA follows: TGTGCCAGCATCCGGGATCCAGCGTCTAGCACAGATACGCAGTATTTT. Its translation is CASIRDPASSTDTQYF.

This clonotype has more than one count but fewer than ten. The chain couples TRBV12-3 or TRBV12-4 to TRBJ1-5; no clear D gene. The CDR3 is 12 residues long. Trimming stripped 5 bases from V and 3 bases from J, with 5 bases between. CDR3 protein: CASSGINQPQHF. In nucleotides, the CDR3 is TGTGCCAGCAGTGGGATCAATCAGCCCCAGCATTTT.

This clonotype showed up many times. The gene calls are TRBV6-5 and TRBJ2-3; the match to TRBD2 covers 7 bases. Looked up from germline, CDR1 is MNHEY and CDR2 is SVGAGI. J gave up 4 bases and V 4 bases, and 5 bases lay outside the gene matches. The CDR3 runs to 14 residues. CDR3 in DNA: TGTGCCAGCAGTTGGCGGGGGTTACCAGATACGCAGTATTTT. Translation: CASSWRGLPDTQYF.

The chain couples TRBV6-1 to TRBJ1-4; D is uncertain. Germline V gene sequence: CDR1 MNHNS, CDR2 SASEGT. The CDR3 runs 14 residues. Trimming stripped 8 bases from V and 3 bases from J, with 13 bases between. The CDR3 here is CASGWAQSNEKLFF. CDR3 coding DNA: TGTGCCAGCGGGTGGGCACAATCTAATGAAAAACTGTTTTTT.

In this sample, this clonotype turned up a few times. This chain links TRBV29-1 with TRBJ1-2, with D possibly being TRBD1 (5 bases). CDR1 SQVTM and CDR2 ANQGSEA come from the germline V gene. V was shortened by 5 bases and J by 4 bases, with 14 bases between the two germline ends. This CDR3 has 13 residues. CDR3: CSVPAGDGYGYTF. DNA for the CDR3: TGCAGCGTTCCCGCGGGGGACGGCTATGGCTACACCTTC. The full variable domain, rest sourced from reference TRBV29-1 and TRBJ1-2, is SAVISQKPSRDICQRGTSLTIQCQVDSQVTMMFWYRQQPGQSLTLIATANQGSEATYESGFVIDKFPISRPNLTFSTLTVSNMSPEDSSIYLCSVPAGDGYGYTFGSGTRLTVV.

The chain uses TRBV7-2 and TRBJ1-3; D may be TRBD1 (5 bases). CDR1 SGHTA and CDR2 FQGNSA come from the germline V gene. Trimming shortened V by 2 bases and J by 0 bases, and 17 bases separated the two germline ends. The CDR3 runs to 18 residues. This chain's CDR3 is CASSLSQGGTTSGNTIYF. Written as DNA, the CDR3 is TGTGCCAGCAGCTTATCGCAAGGCGGGACCACCTCTGGAAACACCATATATTTT.

The sample holds a few counts of this clonotype. The chain couples TRBV5-1 to TRBJ1-1, with 7 bases fitting TRBD1. J was trimmed by 4 bases and V by 4 bases; bases with no gene match: 10. This CDR3 has 15 amino acids. Germline V CDR1 and CDR2: SGHRS, YFSETQ. The DNA for the CDR3 is TGCGCCAGCAGCCTAGACAGGGCATGGGGCACTGAAGCTTTCTTT. Protein: CASSLDRAWGTEAFF.

This clonotype was observed at least ten times. The chain combines TRBV7-9 with TRBJ1-2; 7 bases are shared with TRBD1. The CDR3 is 15 residues long. Germline lookup yields CDR1 SEHNR and CDR2 FQNEAQ (reference sequence). V lost 1 base, J lost 3 bases, and 5 bases stayed unmatched. Written as DNA, the CDR3 is TGTGCCAGCAGCTTAGGGGCCGGACAGGACTATGGCTACACCTTC. This gives the protein CASSLGAGQDYGYTF.

This clonotype showed up just a few times. J is TRBJ2-6 and V is TRBV5-6, with D uncertain. CDR1 and CDR2 (germline): SGHDT, YYEEEE. The V gene lost 3 bases and the J gene lost 4 bases, with 11 bases spanning the gap. There are 15 residues in the CDR3. The DNA of the CDR3 is TGTGCCAGCAGCTACGTTGGATACGGGGCCAACGTCCTGACTTTC. It yields the protein CASSYVGYGANVLTF.

The table lists this clonotype with a few counts. The CDR3 nucleotides read TGTGCCAGCAGTTTCCTTGTCTACAGGGACACTGAAGCTTTCTTT. Translation gives CASSFLVYRDTEAFF. The rearrangement links TRBV12-3 or TRBV12-4 to TRBJ1-1; a possible D gene is TRBD1 (6 bases). The CDR3 extends over 15 amino acids. Between the trimmed V and J ends, which lost 3 bases and 3 bases, there was a span of 14 bases.

In its sample, this clonotype was seen a few times. The chain couples TRBV27 to TRBJ2-1, with D possibly being TRBD2 (5 bases). V was pared by 6 bases and J by 8 bases, with 8 bases between. Germline CDR1 MNHEY, CDR2 SMNVEV (reference sequence). The CDR3 contains 11 residues. The CDR3 loop reads CASSAGDEQFF. The CDR3 nucleotides are TGTGCCAGCAGCGCCGGGGATGAGCAGTTCTTC.

This clonotype was detected only a few times. The V and J genes are TRBV7-2 and TRBJ2-3; TRBD1 matches at 9 bases. The V gene's germline CDR1 is SGHTA and CDR2 FQGNSA. The CDR3 sequence is 15 residues long. V lost 3 bases, J lost 6 bases, and 7 bases stayed unmatched. The CDR3 sequence is CASSLGQGILDTQYF. The CDR3 bases are TGTGCCAGCAGCTTGGGACAGGGAATTTTGGATACGCAGTATTTT. Drawing the rest from reference TRBV7-2 and TRBJ2-3, the complete variable domain is GAGVSQSPSNKVTEKGKDVELRCDPISGHTALYWYRQSLGQGLEFLIYFQGNSAPDKSGLPSDRFSAERTGGSVSTLTIQRTQQEDSAVYLCASSLGQGILDTQYFGPGTRLTVL.

V gene TRBV7-2 combines with J gene TRBJ2-3; a weak D match, TRBD2 (5 bases). Trimming removed 5 bases from V and 6 bases from J, with 9 bases in between. CDR3 length: 12 amino acids. Per germline, CDR1 SGHTA and CDR2 FQGNSA. Here the CDR3 reads CASSGVADTQYF. The CDR3 DNA sequence: TGTGCCAGCAGCGGGGTAGCGGATACGCAGTATTTT.

Note on this clonotype: A read error may be the cause here, since a much bigger clone is one base away. The rearrangement uses TRBV3-1 and TRBJ1-2, with a weak D call TRBD1 (6 bases). CDR3 length: 13 residues. CDR1 and CDR2 (germline): LGHDT, YNNKEL (reference sequence). With 0 bases removed from V and 7 bases from J, the gap between germline ends came to 9 bases. This CDR3 reads CASSQDRGVGYTF. CDR3 in DNA: TGTGCCAGCAGCCAAGACAGGGGAGTTGGCTACACCTTC.

This clonotype has a handful of counts. The chain uses TRBV1 and TRBJ2-3. TRBV1 is classified as a pseudogene. The CDR3 has 15 residues. DNA of the CDR3: TGCACCAGCAGCCAAGAAAGGCTTAGCACAGATACGCAGTATTTT. It specifies CTSSQERLSTDTQYF.

This chain uses TRBV4-1 with TRBJ1-1; possible D gene TRBD1, 5 bases. V lost 3 bases and J lost 4, with 15 bases in between. Germline CDR1 reads MGHRA; CDR2 reads YSYEKL. This CDR3 contains 15 residues. CDR3: CASSQGVGSGTEAFF. DNA for the CDR3: TGCGCCAGCAGCCAGGGGGTCGGGTCCGGCACTGAAGCTTTCTTT.